This T cell receptor beta chain was captured in a study of PD-1 blockade in classical Hodgkin lymphoma. There are 15 residues in the CDR3. The germline V and J ends were trimmed by 5 bases and 0 bases, with 14 bases remaining between them. Germline loops: CDR1 SGHAT, CDR2 FQDESV (reference sequence). Relapses following autologous stem cell transplantation were seen in all patients, with brentuximab vedotin exposure varying. Method: immunoSEQ multiplex PCR; TCRdb's copy keeps in-frame clones and lacks some. In the table there are about 13,000 clones, around nine tenths of which are singletons. The gene calls are TRBV11-1 and TRBJ2-7; weak D call: TRBD2 (6 bases). The sequencing used peripheral blood mononuclear cells (PBMCs), collected at baseline. The sequence was collected from a human donor with classical Hodgkin lymphoma. In DNA form, the CDR3 reads TGTGCCAGCAGCCTCATTAGCGGAAGCTCCTACGAGCAGTACTTC. This gives the protein CASSLISGSSYEQYF.